This T cell receptor (beta chain) was found in a study of OX40 agonist ivuxolimab in advanced cancers. CDR3 length equals 12 residues. The germline gives CDR1 MNHEY, CDR2 SMNVEV (reference sequence). The V and J ends lost 8 bases and 5 bases respectively, with 12 bases between them. Whole-study results and caveats: At 0.1 to 3.0 mg/kg and by week 6, CD4+ and CD8+ T cells in the blood had expanded clonally. More expanded clones were found, on average, in CD8+ than in CD4+ T cells. The specificity for antigen of the expanded peripheral T cells was not determined.

Data came from immunoSEQ multiplex PCR; TCRdb stores just in-frame clones and leaves some out. The table shows about 68,000 clones, with about 83% occurring only once. Concerning this clone: Its matching antigen is unknown.

The sample in question was CD4+ or CD8+ T cells sorted from blood, obtained in a trial of the OX40 agonist ivuxolimab. This TCR was recovered from an adult with an advanced solid tumor such as melanoma, head and neck, liver or kidney cancer. V is TRBV27 and J is TRBJ1-1; D gene uncertain. The CDR3 nucleotides read TGTGCCAGCCGGCGAGGGCGGACTGAAGCTTTCTTT. It specifies CASRRGRTEAFF.